Listed here is a single T cell receptor (beta chain). The data stem from a study of blood T cell repertoires in COVID-19. The table came from immunoSEQ multiplex PCR; TCRdb's copy has only in-frame clones and leaves some out. This sample yields over 300,000 clones, of which 90% are seen a single time; 6.5% belongs to the top ten. Specimen: peripheral blood. The TCR comes from a man aged 18 to 29 with active or convalescent COVID-19.

The CDR3 sequence is CSVGYKQNTGELFF. The CDR3 DNA sequence: TGCAGCGTTGGGTATAAGCAAAACACCGGGGAGCTGTTTTTT. The chain employs TRBV29-1 and TRBJ2-2; D is unclear. V lost 4 bases to trimming and J lost 2 bases, with 11 bases between them. The CDR3 is made up of 14 amino acids. Germline values: CDR1 SQVTM, CDR2 ANQGSEA.